The present TCR beta chain was sequenced within a study of blood T cell repertoires in COVID-19. The germline gives CDR1 MDHEN, CDR2 SYDVKM. V lost 4 bases to trimming and J lost 7 bases; unmatched junction nucleotides: 7. This CDR3 contains 14 residues. The assay was immunoSEQ multiplex PCR, and TCRdb's table has in-frame clones only and misses some. The sample lists some 37,000 clones, roughly nine tenths seen once, with 4.8% in the top ten. This TCR was recovered from a human donor in a cohort sampled during active COVID-19. The source material was peripheral blood. J is TRBJ1-5 and V is TRBV28, with 7 positions matching TRBD1. The CDR3 DNA follows: TGTGCCAGCAGTTCTGCAGGGGGGCGGCAGCCCCAGCATTTT. Translating gives CASSSAGGRQPQHF.